The 8 T cell receptor beta chains below all came from one sample that was sequenced in a study of cytomegalovirus exposure and HLA in healthy donors. The PCR employed 60 Vbeta primers together with 13 Jbeta primers. Assay used: immunoSEQ multiplex PCR; TCRdb lists only in-frame clones, some missing. The data show roughly 110,000 clones, about 74% seen once. Sequencing was performed on PBMCs. The receptors were gathered from a woman in her thirties or forties in good health and CMV-seropositive.

This clone was detected only once. The chain links TRBV7-2 to TRBJ2-3, with 8 bases lining up with TRBD2. V was pared by 4 bases and J by 6 bases, with 9 bases of the junction left unmatched. CDR1 SGHTA and CDR2 FQGNSA come from the germline V gene. The CDR3 is 15 residues long. CDR3 in amino acids: CASSSFRGGYDTQYF. The CDR3 nucleotides read TGTGCCAGCAGCTCTTTCCGGGGGGGTTATGATACGCAGTATTTT.

This clone was recorded once. CDR3 nucleotide sequence: TGTGCCTGGAGTGTGGAGGGGATTCAGCCCCAGCATTTT. It yields the protein CAWSVEGIQPQHF. This chain uses TRBV30 with TRBJ1-5; a weak D match, TRBD1 (5 bases). The CDR3 spans 13 residues. CDR1 and CDR2 (germline): GTSNPN, SVGIG (reference sequence). The V and J ends lost 0 bases and 6 bases respectively, with 9 bases between them.

J is TRBJ2-7 and V is TRBV6-6; 7 bases match TRBD1. The CDR3 totals 13 residues. CDR1 is MNHNY, CDR2 SVGAGI, per germline (reference sequence). J gave up 3 bases and V 6 bases, and 5 bases lay outside the gene matches. CDR3: CASRGTEDYEQYF. The CDR3 coding sequence is TGTGCCAGCAGAGGGACAGAAGACTACGAGCAGTACTTC.

This chain uses TRBV29-1 with TRBJ2-5, with D perhaps TRBD1 (6 bases). Germline CDR1 is SQVTM and CDR2 is ANQGSEA. Trimming took 6 bases from V and 3 from J, leaving 11 bases between them. This CDR3 is 12 amino acids long. The CDR3 DNA sequence: TGCAGCGTCTCCAGGGGTGAAGAGACCCAGTACTTC. Encoded protein: CSVSRGEETQYF.

This clone was seen many times. One end of the junction fails to match germline, which may point to a read error. The chain uses TRBV5-5 and TRBJ1-1; 7 bases line up with TRBD1. CDR1 SGHKS and CDR2 YYEKEE come from the germline V gene (reference sequence). The length of the CDR3 is 14 residues. DNA of the CDR3: TGTGCCAGCAGCTTGACAGGGGAGTTTGTCGCCGCCCTCTTT. Translated, it gives CASSLTGEFVAALF.

The rearrangement uses TRBV14 and TRBJ1-1; 7 bases agree with TRBD1. Trimming cost V 1 base and J 0 bases; bases outside gene matches: 2. The CDR3 consists of 15 residues. Germline CDR1 reads SGHDN; CDR2 reads FVKESK. CDR3 coding DNA: TGTGCCAGCAGCCAAGTGACAGGGTTGAACACTGAAGCTTTCTTT. It specifies CASSQVTGLNTEAFF.

This clone was observed a handful of times. The V gene is TRBV30, the J gene TRBJ2-7, with D possibly TRBD1 on 7 matching bases. Deletions cut 8 bases from V and 0 bases from J, with 14 bases between. CDR3 size: 13 residues. Germline values: CDR1 GTSNPN, CDR2 SVGIG (reference sequence). The DNA of the CDR3 is TGTGCCCAGGGGGGCCCAAACTCCTACGAGCAGTACTTC. Its translation is CAQGGPNSYEQYF.

There are a few counts of this clone. CDR3 sequence: CASSRTGAYGYTF. CDR3 sequence (DNA): TGTGCCAGCAGCCGGACAGGGGCTTATGGCTACACCTTC. V and J are TRBV5-4 and TRBJ1-2; 9 nucleotides align to TRBD1. CDR1 is SGHNT and CDR2 is YYREEE in the germline V gene (reference sequence). The CDR3 spans 13 residues. J was trimmed by 5 bases and V by 4 bases; bases with no gene match: 3.